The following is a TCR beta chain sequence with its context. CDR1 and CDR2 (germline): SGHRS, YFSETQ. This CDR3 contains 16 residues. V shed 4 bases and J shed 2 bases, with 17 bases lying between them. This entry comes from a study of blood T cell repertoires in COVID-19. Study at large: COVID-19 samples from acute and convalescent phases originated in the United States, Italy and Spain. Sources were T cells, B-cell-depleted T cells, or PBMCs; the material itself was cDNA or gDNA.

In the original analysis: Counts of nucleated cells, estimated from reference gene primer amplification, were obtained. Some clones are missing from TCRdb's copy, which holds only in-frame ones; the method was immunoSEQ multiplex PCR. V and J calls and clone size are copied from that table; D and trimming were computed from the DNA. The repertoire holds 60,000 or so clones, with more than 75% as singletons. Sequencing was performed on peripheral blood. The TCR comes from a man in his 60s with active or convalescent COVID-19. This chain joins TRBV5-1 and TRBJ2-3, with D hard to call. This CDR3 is CASSQSESRLTDTQYF. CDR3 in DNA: TGCGCCAGCAGCCAGTCGGAATCCCGACTCACAGATACGCAGTATTTT.